This T cell receptor beta chain was recovered during a study of cytotoxic CD8 clonotypes in ibrutinib-treated CLL listed by TCRdb under 2021. Notes on the research overall: The cohort was composed of ten to eleven relapsed/refractory and approximately 14 treatment-naive patients; IGHV unmutated status was identified in roughly 18 patients. Responses were partial in some 24 patients and complete in 2; after median around 68 months follow-up, some 15 stayed in remission and some twelve progressed. Samples at response were collected after a median of around twelve months of treatment, with a range of roughly 6 to 36 months. Samples averaged about 260,000 productive templates and some 96,000 productive rearrangements. Longitudinal samples were available for 26 of the 86 trial participants. Cryopreserved peripheral blood mononuclear cells were obtained before treatment, at response, and at either sustained remission or disease progression. Patients were still on ibrutinib when every remission and progressive disease sample was collected. The full study reports these points: Public clonotypes were rare and either contracted or stayed stable during treatment, and the rise in clonality at ibrutinib response reflected the expansion of private clonotypes. Sampling times were not matched between patients in sustained remission and patients whose disease was progressing, and lymph node repertoires were not examined. Baseline clonality was found to be higher than that of age-matched healthy donors and was strongly correlated with circulating CD8+ T-cell counts. Clonality rose at ibrutinib response, remained stable during sustained remission, and dropped back toward baseline at progression.

Notes on this clone: Its antigen specificity is not known. Qualities for individual bases were not recorded, and no much larger clone is one base off.

According to the study, the label for this sample's time point signals: progressive disease on ibrutinib. Roughly 1.9 micrograms of genomic DNA were extracted from cryopreserved PBMCs for TCR beta library preparation. Longitudinal blood samples from CLL patients on ibrutinib monotherapy were analyzed using high-throughput TCR beta sequencing. The patients took part in an open-label, single-center phase 2 trial of ibrutinib monotherapy. A MiSeq instrument was used for deep resolution sequencing, which targeted depths ranging from 1 in 1 million up to 1 in 200,000 T cells, with coverage averaging 10x for each clonotype. TCR beta libraries were generated with the immunoSEQ hsTCRB Kit. Concerning the study's data processing: Data were analyzed with ImmunoSEQ Data Assistant and ImmunoSEQ Analyzer, with V, D and J genes assigned per IMGT definitions. Clonality, with values ranging from 0 to 1, was calculated as one minus the normalized Shannon entropy of productive rearrangement frequencies. Public clonotype analysis was restricted to overrepresented clonotypes comprising at least 0.05% of each patient's repertoire. Some 13 age-matched healthy donor repertoires from immuneACCESS served as clonality controls. What TCRdb holds here is the immuneACCESS table cut down to in-frame rearrangements. Part of the clones is not present; checked against another copy, under half of the missing clones reflect an unresolved V gene, and the others are unexplained. The DNA was the basis for D and trimming; V, J and clone size are from that table. For this sample the table gives nearly 300,000 clones, of which around 76% were detected only once. The ten largest clones take up about 5.7% of the sample.

V is shortened by 0 bases, J by 8 bases, and the region joining them spans 10 bases. Spanning cysteine to phenylalanine, the CDR3 consists of 13 amino acids. The kept DNA is CDR3 alone, 39 bases in frame from the first base. Reading the germline V gene gives CDR1 MNHEY and CDR2 SVGAGI. Sequenced material: PBMCs, taken at disease progression, from a patient treated with ibrutinib. The receptor's source is a human donor with chronic lymphocytic leukemia. Recombination linked TRBV6-5 to TRBJ1-2, with a tentative D gene TRBD1 over 5 matching bases. CDR3 sequence: CASSYSSRDGYTF. At the DNA level, the sequence is TGTGCCAGCAGTTACTCGAGCAGGGACGGCTACACCTTC.